The 3 T cell receptor beta chains presented below share a single source sample, sequenced in a study of T-cell reconstitution after alpha-beta-depleted transplantation in children. A library of TCRbeta sequences, prepared with unique molecular identifiers, was generated. TCRdb re-analysed the PCR reads in MiXCR, keeping a single row per CDR3 protein. The data contain around 500,000 distinct CDR3 sequences, about an eighth of them singletons. Here the sequenced sample was PBMCs from the stem cell graft donor, taken from the stem cell graft. The receptors shown here come from a human donor who donated a stem cell graft to a child with combined immunodeficiency.

This clonotype came up a few times. V is TRBV6-1 and J is TRBJ2-1; 11 bases are a match to TRBD1. V trimming: 4 bases; J trimming: 3 bases; junction bases outside the gene matches: 5. The CDR3 has 16 residues. The germline gives CDR1 MNHNS, CDR2 SASEGT. The CDR3: CASSVPGQGGYNEQFF. Written as DNA, the CDR3 is TGTGCCAGCAGTGTCCCGGGACAGGGGGGCTACAATGAGCAGTTCTTC.

This clonotype was seen at least ten times. The J gene is TRBJ2-7, the V gene TRBV12-3 or TRBV12-4; D remains unclear. This CDR3 is 11 amino acids long. Trimming cost V 7 bases and J 3 bases, with 7 bases left between them. The CDR3 sequence is CASKSFYEQYF. CDR3 nucleotides: TGTGCCAGCAAAAGCTTCTACGAGCAGTACTTC.

This clonotype turned up a few times. The chain has TRBV11-2 and TRBJ2-2; possibly TRBD1 for D (5 bases). Germline assignment: CDR1 SGHAT and CDR2 FQNNGV. Trimming removed 2 bases at V and 0 bases at J, with 7 bases between. The CDR3 spans 15 residues. The CDR3 loop reads CASSLRTTNTGELFF. The CDR3 DNA reads TGTGCCAGCAGCTTAAGGACAACGAACACCGGGGAGCTGTTTTTT.